This TCR beta chain was identified during a study of CD8+CD57+ T cells in acquired aplastic anemia. Study details: Sorted CD4+ plus CD8+ cells gave DNA averaging about 3 ug. Average CD4+ read depth in healthy donors was approximately 11 million reads. Study conclusions and caveats: Overlap between patients and controls comprised about 28 CD8+ CDR3 sequences. In CD8+ cells, Simpson's diversity showed no significant difference between patients and controls.

V was shortened by 4 bases and J by 0 bases, with 16 bases between the two germline ends. The CDR3 is 17 amino acids. Germline values: CDR1 LNHDA, CDR2 SQIVND (reference sequence). TCR beta VDJ combinations and CDR3 sequences were profiled from genomic DNA. TCRdb re-derived calls from the reads in MiXCR, one entry per CDR3 protein. The data contain around 200,000 distinct CDR3 sequences, about 53% of them seen just once; the ten biggest clones take up approximately 15%. This clonotype occurred many times. The target antigen is unknown. The J gene is TRBJ1-5, the V gene TRBV19; D is unresolved. This TCR was recovered from a human donor in good health, serving as a control. Sequences were obtained from sorted CD4+, CD8+, or CD8+CD57+ T cells (not recorded which) from PBMCs. The CDR3 sequence: CASSTLSVQSSNQPQHF. For the CDR3, the DNA is TGTGCCAGTAGTACATTGTCGGTACAGTCTAGCAATCAGCCCCAGCATTTT.